The 27 T cell receptor beta chains below all came from one sample that was sequenced in a study of CD8 T cells in ankylosing spondylitis. TCRdb called the 5' RACE reads again in MiXCR, with one record for every CDR3 protein. The sample yields about 210,000 distinct CDR3 sequences, 8.2% seen once. The sample consisted of blood, either unsorted or a sorted T cell fraction (not recorded which). The origin of the receptors is a female donor with ankylosing spondylitis or in good health (not recorded which).

This clonotype was seen at least ten times. CDR3 region: CSARNLLGLGEDTQYF. In DNA form, the CDR3 reads TGCAGTGCTAGGAACTTGTTAGGTCTAGGGGAAGATACGCAGTATTTT. The genes are TRBV20-1 and TRBJ2-3, with D tentatively TRBD1 (5 bases). The CDR3 length is 16 residues. V was pared by 3 bases and J by 5 bases, with 21 bases between. Germline V gene lookup returns CDR1 DFQATT and CDR2 SNEGSKA (reference sequence).

This clonotype has just a few counts. The chain has TRBV7-9 and TRBJ2-3, with D possibly being TRBD2 (6 bases). The CDR3 has 13 residues. Per germline, CDR1 SEHNR and CDR2 FQNEAQ (reference sequence). V gave up 5 bases and J gave up 5 bases, with 11 bases separating them. The CDR3 DNA reads as TGTGCCAGCAGCGGGGGAGGCGGAGATACGCAGTATTTT. It is translated as CASSGGGGDTQYF.

This clonotype showed up many times. J is TRBJ2-7 and V is TRBV10-3; 12 bases map to TRBD2. In germline, CDR1 is ENHRY, CDR2 SYGVKD. This CDR3 comprises 14 residues. With V trimmed by 8 bases and J by 3 bases, 5 bases remained unmatched. The CDR3 DNA reads TGTGCCATCGGGAGACTAGCGGGAGACTACGAGCAGTACTTC. Protein product: CAIGRLAGDYEQYF.

There are many counts of this clonotype. The chain is built from TRBV20-1 and TRBJ2-1, with TRBD2 matching over 11 bases. Losses at the gene ends were 4 bases for V and 9 bases for J; bases not matched to a gene: 14. There are 16 residues in the CDR3. Germline CDR1 and CDR2: DFQATT and SNEGSKA (reference sequence). The CDR3 sequence is CSAINPGLADPTEQFF. Written as DNA, the CDR3 is TGCAGTGCTATAAATCCGGGACTAGCGGATCCTACTGAGCAGTTCTTC.

There are a few counts of this clonotype. CDR3 region: CASSSEIDRVYGYTF. The CDR3 bases are TGTGCCAGCAGCTCCGAGATAGACAGGGTTTATGGCTACACCTTC. The gene calls are TRBV9 and TRBJ1-2, with 7 bases identical to TRBD1. Germline V gene lookup returns CDR1 SGDLS and CDR2 YYNGEE. CDR3 size: 15 residues. V lost 4 bases to trimming and J lost 5 bases; unmatched junction nucleotides: 11.

This clonotype appeared many times. The V call is TRBV20-1, the J call TRBJ2-7; TRBD2 is a possible D gene (6 bases). The germline V and J ends were trimmed by 1 base and 1 base, with 14 bases remaining between them. CDR1 DFQATT and CDR2 SNEGSKA come from the germline V gene (reference sequence). The CDR3 has 15 amino acids. In nucleotides, the CDR3 is TGCAGTGCTAGAGTGGGAGTGGCGGGATCCTACGAGCAGTACTTC. This translates into CSARVGVAGSYEQYF.

In this sample, this clonotype turned up a few times. CDR3 nucleotide sequence: TGTGCCAGCAGTGGTACCCGGGGAGAGCAGTACTTC. Protein product: CASSGTRGEQYF. The chain couples TRBV2 to TRBJ2-7, with a tentative D call TRBD2 (5 bases). Between the trimmed V and J ends, which lost 4 bases and 7 bases, there was a span of 11 bases. Germline lookup yields CDR1 SNHLY and CDR2 FYNNEI. The length of the CDR3 is 12 residues.

A remark on this clonotype: Possible read error: a much larger clone is one base away. V usage is TRBV12-3 or TRBV12-4 and J usage is TRBJ2-7; D unclear. The CDR3 sequence is 13 residues long. The CDR3 loop is CASSKDGAYDQYF. Here the CDR3 DNA reads TGTGCCAGCAGCAAGGACGGAGCCTACGACCAGTACTTC.

This clonotype has at least ten counts. This rearrangement joins TRBV20-1 to TRBJ2-3, with 7 nucleotides matching TRBD2. J gave up 4 bases and V 4 bases, and 5 bases lay outside the gene matches. Germline V gives CDR1 DFQATT, CDR2 SNEGSKA (reference sequence). The CDR3 sequence is 13 residues long. CDR3 region: CSAITSAADTQYF. CDR3 in DNA: TGCAGTGCTATTACTAGCGCAGCAGATACGCAGTATTTT.

This clonotype was counted many times. J is TRBJ1-1 and V is TRBV15; D is undetermined. This CDR3 region has 13 residues. CDR1 and CDR2 (germline): LNHNV, YYDKDF (reference sequence). The V end lost 1 base, the J end lost 7 bases, and 10 bases lay between the germline ends. The CDR3 reads CATSRGGGIEAFF. The CDR3 DNA follows: TGTGCCACCAGCAGAGGTGGAGGGATTGAAGCTTTCTTT.

This clonotype was detected many times. V is TRBV29-1 and J is TRBJ1-1; possibly TRBD1 for D (6 bases). The CDR3 has 14 residues. The germline CDR1 and CDR2 sequences are SQVTM and ANQGSEA. V dropped 5 bases and J dropped 3 bases, with 16 bases sitting between them. The CDR3 DNA reads as TGCAGCGTTCGCCGGGGGGCGCGGGACACTGAAGCTTTCTTT. Translating gives CSVRRGARDTEAFF.

Many counts were recorded for this clonotype. This sequence joins TRBV12-3 or TRBV12-4 and TRBJ2-3; perhaps TRBD2 as D (6 bases). Trimming removed 0 bases from V and 1 base from J, with 11 bases in between. This CDR3 is built from 16 residues. CDR3 sequence reads: CASSLAPGAGTDTQYF. As DNA, the CDR3 is TGTGCCAGCAGTTTAGCTCCGGGAGCCGGCACAGATACGCAGTATTTT.

CDR3 loop: CASSLGHGYTEAFF. Written as DNA, the CDR3 is TGTGCCAGCAGCTTGGGACATGGGTACACTGAAGCTTTCTTT. V gene TRBV7-9 combines with J gene TRBJ1-1; D may be TRBD1 (6 bases). The V end was cut by 3 bases, the J end by 3 bases, with 11 bases between. Germline CDR1 is SEHNR and CDR2 is FQNEAQ (reference sequence). This CDR3 has 14 amino acids.

This clonotype was seen repeatedly, ten times or more. The V and J genes are TRBV6-1 and TRBJ2-1; TRBD2 matches at 7 bases. The V gene end was trimmed by 6 bases and the J gene end by 4 bases; junction bases not matched to a gene: 12. CDR1 and CDR2 from the germline V gene are MNHNS and SASEGT. The CDR3 totals 16 residues. CDR3 sequence (DNA): TGTGCCAGCAGCAGACCCTTTAGCGGGCTATACAATGAGCAGTTCTTC. This translates into CASSRPFSGLYNEQFF.

Ten or more counts support this clonotype. This rearrangement joins TRBV20-1 to TRBJ2-7; a possible D gene is TRBD1 (5 bases). Looked up from germline, CDR1 is DFQATT and CDR2 is SNEGSKA (reference sequence). The CDR3 covers 13 residues. Deletions cut 1 base from V and 5 bases from J, with 12 bases between. CDR3 sequence: CSARVRAPHEQYF. CDR3 DNA: TGCAGTGCTAGAGTCAGGGCTCCCCACGAGCAGTACTTC.

This clonotype occurred many times. The rearrangement links TRBV9 to TRBJ1-4, with TRBD1 as a possible D gene (6 bases). Trimming removed 3 bases from V and 7 bases from J, with 16 bases in between. This CDR3 contains 15 residues. CDR1 and CDR2 (germline): SGDLS, YYNGEE. The CDR3 loop is CASSAPEGGGEKLFF. The DNA for the CDR3 is TGTGCCAGCAGCGCCCCGGAAGGAGGGGGTGAAAAACTGTTTTTT.

This clonotype was detected many times. The genes are TRBV6-1 and TRBJ2-2, with D perhaps matching TRBD2 (6 bases). V gave up 6 bases and J gave up 5 bases, with 13 bases separating them. The germline V gene has CDR1 MNHNS and CDR2 SASEGT. The CDR3 covers 14 residues. CDR3 in amino acids: CASRRLGYTGELFF. The CDR3 DNA follows: TGTGCCAGCAGACGACTAGGATATACCGGGGAGCTGTTTTTT.

CDR3 in DNA: TGCGCCAGCAGCCAAGATATGGGTGACAGGCCCCACGAGCAGTACTTC. It encodes CASSQDMGDRPHEQYF. The chain uses TRBV4-3 and TRBJ2-7, with D possibly being TRBD1 (6 bases). This CDR3 region has 16 residues. Germline values: CDR1 LGHNA, CDR2 YSLEER. Trimming took 0 bases from V and 5 from J, leaving 17 bases between them.

This clonotype was seen repeatedly, ten times or more. The chain carries TRBV5-6 and TRBJ2-2; D call uncertain. CDR1 and CDR2 from the germline V gene are SGHDT and YYEEEE. The CDR3 has 15 residues. Trimming took 0 bases from V and 0 from J, leaving 6 bases between them. The CDR3 region is CASSLGTPNTGELFF. CDR3 bases: TGTGCCAGCAGCTTGGGGACCCCGAACACCGGGGAGCTGTTTTTT.

This clonotype was seen repeatedly, ten times or more. This chain links TRBV20-1 with TRBJ2-1; 8 nucleotides match TRBD2. V lost 4 bases and J lost 4; bases outside the gene matches: 9. The CDR3 sequence is 15 residues long. Germline V CDR1 and CDR2: DFQATT, SNEGSKA (reference sequence). In DNA form, the CDR3 reads TGCAGTGCTACCCCACTAGCGGACCGATACAATGAGCAGTTCTTC. Its protein is CSATPLADRYNEQFF.

This clonotype appeared many times. The chain combines TRBV29-1 with TRBJ1-4; a possible D gene is TRBD1 (5 bases). The V and J ends lost 4 bases and 2 bases respectively, with 8 bases between them. CDR1 is SQVTM, CDR2 ANQGSEA, per germline. The CDR3 consists of 13 residues. In nucleotides, the CDR3 is TGCAGCGTTGGAGGGGCCACTAATGAAAAACTGTTTTTT. This translates into CSVGGATNEKLFF.

This clonotype was detected many times. The chain combines TRBV14 with TRBJ2-1, with TRBD1 matching over 8 bases. The V gene's germline CDR1 is SGHDN and CDR2 FVKESK. Losses at the gene ends were 5 bases for V and 8 bases for J; bases not matched to a gene: 8. CDR3 length: 14 residues. The CDR3 nucleotides are TGTGCCAGCAGCTCTTTGACAGGGGACGATGAGCAGTTCTTC. Its protein product is CASSSLTGDDEQFF.

This clonotype was observed a handful of times. CDR3 residues: CASTGGQYTIYF. The CDR3 nucleotides read TGTGCCAGCACCGGGGGACAATACACCATATATTTT. The chain couples TRBV18 to TRBJ1-3; D might be TRBD1 (6 bases). The CDR3 sequence is 12 residues long. The germline V gene encodes CDR1 KGHSH and CDR2 LQKENI. The ends were cut back, 8 bases at V and 8 bases at J, with 13 bases in the middle.

This clonotype has a count of ten or more. This chain links TRBV12-3 or TRBV12-4 with TRBJ1-4, with a tentative D call TRBD1 (6 bases). The CDR3 contains 13 residues. The germline V and J ends were trimmed by 6 bases and 8 bases, with 13 bases remaining between them. The CDR3 DNA reads TGTGCCAGCAGCCTCATAGGGGGAGAAAAACTGTTTTTT. It specifies CASSLIGGEKLFF.

This clonotype was seen at least ten times. This chain connects TRBV5-1 to TRBJ2-7; 9 nucleotides match TRBD2. Germline loops: CDR1 SGHRS, CDR2 YFSETQ. V lost 5 bases to trimming and J lost 0 bases; unmatched junction nucleotides: 3. The CDR3 contains 14 residues. In DNA, the CDR3 is TGCGCCAGCAGACCGGGACTAGCCTCCTACGAGCAGTACTTC. It is translated as CASRPGLASYEQYF. The whole variable domain, filled in from reference TRBV5-1 and TRBJ2-7, reads KAGVTQTPRYLIKTRGQQVTLSCSPISGHRSVSWYQQTPGQGLQFLFEYFSETQRNKGNFPGRFSGRQFSNSRSEMNVSTLELGDSALYLCASRPGLASYEQYFGPGTRLTVT.

This clonotype occurred many times. The rearrangement links TRBV6-5 to TRBJ1-2; D call uncertain. V was pared by 7 bases and J by 3 bases, with 9 bases between. This CDR3 has 12 amino acids. Germline CDR1 reads MNHEY; CDR2 reads SVGAGI. For the CDR3, the DNA is TGTGCCAGCATGGACGGGGACTATGGCTACACCTTC. Translated, it gives CASMDGDYGYTF.

This clonotype was counted at least ten times. The chain uses TRBV29-1 and TRBJ2-3; D ambiguous. The CDR3 is 15 residues long. Looked up from germline, CDR1 is SQVTM and CDR2 is ANQGSEA. Deletions cut 1 base from V and 2 bases from J, with 13 bases between. The CDR3 DNA is TGCAGCGTTGAAGTGGCCTCTTCCTACACAGATACGCAGTATTTT. Encoded protein: CSVEVASSYTDTQYF.